This section outlines one T cell receptor beta chain sequence together with its context. Its antigen is still unknown. The sample is drawn from a study of T cells expressing NK-cell markers (dated by TCRdb to the early 2020s). About the investigation overall: Three sorted T-cell subsets (CD3+CD56+NKG2C+, CD3+CD56+NKG2C- and CD3+CD56-NKG2C+) from fewer than 10 donors had their TCR beta-chain repertoires profiled. The eight sequenced donors were randomly selected healthy volunteers, three men and five women. Sequencing of the libraries produced 2 x 150 bp reads on Illumina HiSeq 2000/2500, MiSeq or NextSeq. Among the eight sequenced donors, only one was HCMV-seronegative, while the other seven were HCMV-seropositive. General conclusions and limits of the study: It remained unclear whether the expanded NKG2C-expressing T cell clones were specific for HCMV antigens. In about 6 donors, the dominant CD3+CD56+NKG2C+ clonotypes were found to rank among the top 10 CD8+ clonotypes and to make up about 1.0-7.5% of CD8+ T cells. Those dominant clonotypes were again the most abundant among CD3+CD56-NKG2C+ cells in four donors, at roughly 28.3-60.1%.

The sequencer listed for this sample is Illumina HiSeq 2000. TCR beta cDNA libraries were made by 5'RACE template switching that added a universal primer site and unique molecular identifiers. cDNA synthesis was primed from the TCR beta constant segment, followed by two successive PCR amplification steps. The source study handled its data this way. MIGEC was used to demultiplex reads and group the reads by UMI, and MiTCR was used to assemble and quantify clonotypes. To exclude erroneous sequences, any TCR cDNA sequence not supported by at least two reads was discarded. The tcR package was used for downstream repertoire analysis, and clonotypes were matched across fractions by CDR3 nucleotide sequence plus V segment. VDJmatch was used to annotate antigen specificity against VDJdb, with one amino acid substitution in CDR3 allowed. TCRdb reprocessed the reads and provides one entry for every CDR3 protein sequence; no DNA is given. These V and J calls rely on TCRdb rather than the paper's analysis. The sample's records list fewer than 200,000 distinct CDR3 sequences. The ten most abundant clones make up approximately 17% of the sample.

HCMV serostatus was determined by detecting HCMV-specific IgG in serum with a commercial ELISA kit. Peripheral blood mononuclear cells were isolated from blood by Ficoll density gradient centrifugation. The CDR3 has 18 amino acids, counting the end cysteine and phenylalanine. No DNA sequence was recorded. This sequence uses TRBV12-3 or TRBV12-4 and TRBJ2-1; TCRdb's assignment of TRBD2 cannot be checked, as there is no DNA. Sequencing was done on a sample of blood T cells: a sorted CD56 or NKG2C T cell subset, CD4+ or CD8+ T cells, or bulk PBMC T cells (not recorded which). The source of this sequence is a woman between 18 and 75 years old in good health. The CDR3 reads CASRGKGSQRGTYNEQFF.